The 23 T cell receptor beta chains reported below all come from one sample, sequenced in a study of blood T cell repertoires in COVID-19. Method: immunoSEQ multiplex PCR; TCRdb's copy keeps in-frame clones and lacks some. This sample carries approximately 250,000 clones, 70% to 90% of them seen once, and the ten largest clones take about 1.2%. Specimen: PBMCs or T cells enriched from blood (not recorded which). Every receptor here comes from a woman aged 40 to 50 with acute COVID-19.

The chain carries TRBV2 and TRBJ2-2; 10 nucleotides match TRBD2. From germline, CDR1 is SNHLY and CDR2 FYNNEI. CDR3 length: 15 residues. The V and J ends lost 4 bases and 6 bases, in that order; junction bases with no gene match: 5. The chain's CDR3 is CASSGLAGVPGELFF. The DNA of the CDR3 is TGTGCCAGCAGTGGGCTAGCGGGAGTCCCCGGGGAGCTGTTTTTT.

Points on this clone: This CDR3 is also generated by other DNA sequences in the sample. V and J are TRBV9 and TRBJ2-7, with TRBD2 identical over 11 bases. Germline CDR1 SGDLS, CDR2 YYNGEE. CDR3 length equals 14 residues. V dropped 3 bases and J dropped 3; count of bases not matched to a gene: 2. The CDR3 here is CASSGLAGGYEQYF. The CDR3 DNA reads TGTGCCAGCAGCGGGCTAGCGGGAGGCTACGAGCAGTACTTC.

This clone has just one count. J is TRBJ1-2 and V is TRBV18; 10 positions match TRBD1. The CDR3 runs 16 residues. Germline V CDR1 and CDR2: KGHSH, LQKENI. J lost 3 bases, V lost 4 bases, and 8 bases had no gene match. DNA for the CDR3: TGTGCCAGCTCACTCTATGCCGGGACAGGGGACTATGGCTACACCTTC. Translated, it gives CASSLYAGTGDYGYTF. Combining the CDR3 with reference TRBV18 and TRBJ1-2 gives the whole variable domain NAGVMQNPRHLVRRRGQEARLRCSPMKGHSHVYWYRQLPEEGLKFMVYLQKENIIDESGMPKERFSAEFPKEGPSILRIQQVVRGDSAAYFCASSLYAGTGDYGYTFGSGTRLTVV.

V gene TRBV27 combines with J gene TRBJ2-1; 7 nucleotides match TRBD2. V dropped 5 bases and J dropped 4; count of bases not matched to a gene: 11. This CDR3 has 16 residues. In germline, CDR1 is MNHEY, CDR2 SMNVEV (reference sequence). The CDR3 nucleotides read TGTGCCAGCAGTCCGCGGGGAGGGCGGGTATACAATGAGCAGTTCTTC. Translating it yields CASSPRGGRVYNEQFF.

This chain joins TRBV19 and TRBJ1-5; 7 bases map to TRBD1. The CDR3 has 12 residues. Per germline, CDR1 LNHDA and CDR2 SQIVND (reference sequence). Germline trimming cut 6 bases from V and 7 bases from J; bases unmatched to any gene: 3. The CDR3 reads CASRTGVQPQHF. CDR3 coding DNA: TGTGCCAGTAGAACAGGGGTCCAGCCCCAGCATTTT.

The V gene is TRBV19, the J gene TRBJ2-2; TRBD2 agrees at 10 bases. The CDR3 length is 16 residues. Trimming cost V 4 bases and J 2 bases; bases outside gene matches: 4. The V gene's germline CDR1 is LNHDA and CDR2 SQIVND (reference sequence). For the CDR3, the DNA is TGTGCCAGTAGTAATCTAGCGGGAGTTAACACCGGGGAGCTGTTTTTT. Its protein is CASSNLAGVNTGELFF.

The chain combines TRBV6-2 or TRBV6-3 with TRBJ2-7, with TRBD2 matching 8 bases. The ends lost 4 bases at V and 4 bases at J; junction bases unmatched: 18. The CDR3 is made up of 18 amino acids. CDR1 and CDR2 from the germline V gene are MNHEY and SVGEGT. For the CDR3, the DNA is TGTGCCAGCAGTTCCCTAGCGGGTAGGTTGAATGAAGGTTACGAGCAGTACTTC. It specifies CASSSLAGRLNEGYEQYF.

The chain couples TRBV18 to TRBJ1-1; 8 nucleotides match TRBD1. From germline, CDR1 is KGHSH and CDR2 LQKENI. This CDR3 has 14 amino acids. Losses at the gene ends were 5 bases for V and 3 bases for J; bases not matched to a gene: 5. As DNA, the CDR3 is TGTGCCAGCTCAACGGGACAGGAGGACACTGAAGCTTTCTTT. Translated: CASSTGQEDTEAFF.

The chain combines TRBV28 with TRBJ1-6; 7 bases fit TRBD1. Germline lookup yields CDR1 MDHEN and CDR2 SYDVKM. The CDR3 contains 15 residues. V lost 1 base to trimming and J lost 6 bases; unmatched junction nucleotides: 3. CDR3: CASSLFRQGNSPLHF. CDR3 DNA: TGTGCCAGCAGTTTATTTAGACAGGGTAATTCACCCCTCCACTTT.

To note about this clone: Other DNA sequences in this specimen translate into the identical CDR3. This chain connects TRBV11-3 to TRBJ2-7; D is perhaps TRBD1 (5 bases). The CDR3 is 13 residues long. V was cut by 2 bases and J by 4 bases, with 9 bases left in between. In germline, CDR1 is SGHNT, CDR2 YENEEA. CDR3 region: CASSLRQSYEQYV. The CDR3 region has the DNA TGTGCCAGCAGCTTACGACAGTCGTACGAGCAGTACGTC.

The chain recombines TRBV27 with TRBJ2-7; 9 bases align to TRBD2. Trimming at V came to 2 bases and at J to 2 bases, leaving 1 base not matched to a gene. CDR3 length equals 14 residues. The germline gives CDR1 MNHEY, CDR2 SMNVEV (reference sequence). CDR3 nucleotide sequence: TGTGCCAGCAGTTTAGTAGCGGGAGCCTACGAGCAGTACTTC. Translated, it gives CASSLVAGAYEQYF.

CDR3 loop: CAWSAGRDTSYDTQYF. Written as DNA, the CDR3 is TGTGCCTGGAGTGCGGGCCGGGACACCTCTTATGATACGCAGTATTTT. This sequence joins TRBV30 and TRBJ2-3; D is possibly TRBD1 (6 bases). Germline values: CDR1 GTSNPN, CDR2 SVGIG (reference sequence). The CDR3 loop spans 16 amino acids. Trimming left V 1 base short and J 6 bases short, with 20 bases between.

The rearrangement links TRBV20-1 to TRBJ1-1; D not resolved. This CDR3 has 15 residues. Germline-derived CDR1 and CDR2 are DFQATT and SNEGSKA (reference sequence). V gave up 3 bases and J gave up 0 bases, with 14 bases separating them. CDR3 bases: TGCAGTGCTAGTTCGACCCCTGAGGTGAACACTGAAGCTTTCTTT. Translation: CSASSTPEVNTEAFF.

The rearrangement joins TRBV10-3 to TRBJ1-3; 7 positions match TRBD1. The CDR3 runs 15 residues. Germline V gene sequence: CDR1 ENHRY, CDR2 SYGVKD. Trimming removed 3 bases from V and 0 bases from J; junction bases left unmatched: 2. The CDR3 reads CAISDRDSSGNTIYF. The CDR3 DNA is TGTGCCATCAGTGATCGGGACAGCTCTGGAAACACCATATATTTT.

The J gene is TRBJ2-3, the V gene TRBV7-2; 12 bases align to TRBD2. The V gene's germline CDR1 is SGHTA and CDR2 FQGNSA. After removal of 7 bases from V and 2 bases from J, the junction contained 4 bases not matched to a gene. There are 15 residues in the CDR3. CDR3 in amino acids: CASTGLAGPTDTQYF. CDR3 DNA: TGTGCCAGCACCGGACTAGCGGGACCCACAGATACGCAGTATTTT.

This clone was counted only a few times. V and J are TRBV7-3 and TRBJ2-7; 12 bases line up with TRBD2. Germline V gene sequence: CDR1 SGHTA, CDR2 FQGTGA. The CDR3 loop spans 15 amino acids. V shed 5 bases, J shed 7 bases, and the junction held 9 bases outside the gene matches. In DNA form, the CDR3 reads TGTGCCAGCAGCCCGCAGACTAGCGGGAGAGGGGAGCAGTACTTC. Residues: CASSPQTSGRGEQYF.

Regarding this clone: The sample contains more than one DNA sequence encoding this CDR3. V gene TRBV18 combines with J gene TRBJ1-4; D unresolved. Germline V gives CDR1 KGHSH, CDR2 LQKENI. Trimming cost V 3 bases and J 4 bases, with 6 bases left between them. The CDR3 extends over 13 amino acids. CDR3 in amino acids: CASSPGLNEKLFF. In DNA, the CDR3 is TGTGCCAGCTCACCTGGACTTAATGAAAAACTGTTTTTT.

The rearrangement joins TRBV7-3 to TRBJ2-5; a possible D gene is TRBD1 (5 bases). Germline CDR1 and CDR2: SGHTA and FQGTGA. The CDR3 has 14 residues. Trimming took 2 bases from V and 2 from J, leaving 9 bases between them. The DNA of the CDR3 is TGTGCCAGCAGCTTAGGGGCAGAACAAGAGACCCAGTACTTC. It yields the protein CASSLGAEQETQYF.

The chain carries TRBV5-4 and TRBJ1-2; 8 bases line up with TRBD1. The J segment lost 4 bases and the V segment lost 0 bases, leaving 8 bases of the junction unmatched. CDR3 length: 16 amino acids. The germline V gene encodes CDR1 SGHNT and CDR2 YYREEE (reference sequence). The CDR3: CASSLGRQGMGYGYTF. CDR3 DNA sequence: TGTGCCAGCAGCTTGGGGCGACAGGGGATGGGCTATGGCTACACCTTC.

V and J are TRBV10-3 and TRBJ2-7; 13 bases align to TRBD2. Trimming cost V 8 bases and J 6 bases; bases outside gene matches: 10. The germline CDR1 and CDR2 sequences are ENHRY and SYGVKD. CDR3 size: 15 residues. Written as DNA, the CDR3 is TGTGCCATCCGGGGCGGACTAGCGGGAGATGGCGAGCAGTACGTC. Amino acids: CAIRGGLAGDGEQYV.

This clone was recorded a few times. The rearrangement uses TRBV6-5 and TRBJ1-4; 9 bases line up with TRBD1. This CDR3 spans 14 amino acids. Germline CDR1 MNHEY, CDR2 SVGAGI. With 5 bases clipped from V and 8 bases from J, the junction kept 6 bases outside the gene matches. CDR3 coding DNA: TGTGCCAGCAGTCGGACAGGGGCCGTAGAAAAACTGTTTTTT. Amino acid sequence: CASSRTGAVEKLFF.

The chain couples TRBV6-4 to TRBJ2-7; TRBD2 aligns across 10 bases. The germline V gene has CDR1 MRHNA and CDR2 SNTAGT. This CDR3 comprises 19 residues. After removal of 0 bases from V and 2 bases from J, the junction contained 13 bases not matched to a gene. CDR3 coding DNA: TGTGCCAGCAGTGACTCCTGCCGGATAGCGGGAGGAATAGCCTACGAGCAGTACGTC. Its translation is CASSDSCRIAGGIAYEQYV.

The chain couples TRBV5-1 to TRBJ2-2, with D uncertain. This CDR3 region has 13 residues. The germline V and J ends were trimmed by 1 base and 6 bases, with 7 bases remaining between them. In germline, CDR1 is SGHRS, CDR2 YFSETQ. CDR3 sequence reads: CASSLLSAGELFF. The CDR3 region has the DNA TGCGCCAGCAGCTTGCTCAGCGCCGGGGAGCTGTTTTTT.